The TCR beta chain under discussion was sequenced for a study of blood T cell repertoires in COVID-19. Using immunoSEQ multiplex PCR, the repertoire was profiled, and TCRdb retains in-frame clones only, with some absent. The sample shows approximately 120,000 clones, over 75% of them seen only once. Trimming shortened V by 5 bases and J by 4 bases, and 15 bases separated the two germline ends. Germline assignment: CDR1 MNHEY and CDR2 SVGAGI. The length of the CDR3 is 15 residues. This clonotype was obtained from a man aged 25-45 years with COVID-19, enrolled during active disease. The rearrangement links TRBV6-5 to TRBJ1-3; tentative D call: TRBD1 (6 bases). The sequencing sample was made of peripheral blood. CDR3 in amino acids: CASSLQGARGNTIYF. The CDR3 nucleotides read TGTGCCAGCAGTCTACAGGGAGCTAGGGGAAACACCATATATTTT.